The 18 T cell receptor beta chains in this list originate from one sample, sequenced in a study of PD-L1 blockade in urothelial cancer. Stated time point: peripheral blood 6 weeks after treatment start. Produced via immunoSEQ multiplex PCR; TCRdb's table is partial and in-frame only. This repertoire shows 50,000 or so clones, approximately 85% found once; its top ten account for 1.5% to 2%. The specimen was PBMCs, collected around atezolizumab (anti-PD-L1) treatment. These receptors all come from a middle-aged man with urothelial cancer.

V usage is TRBV7-2 and J usage is TRBJ2-5, with D possibly being TRBD1 (5 bases). The CDR3 has 15 residues. Between the trimmed V and J ends, which lost 2 bases and 0 bases, there was a span of 10 bases. From germline, CDR1 is SGHTA and CDR2 FQGNSA. CDR3 protein: CASSLQGSYQETQYF. The CDR3 DNA reads as TGTGCCAGCAGCTTACAGGGTAGCTACCAAGAGACCCAGTACTTC. The whole variable domain, remainder taken from reference TRBV7-2 and TRBJ2-5, is GAGVSQSPSNKVTEKGKDVELRCDPISGHTALYWYRQSLGQGLEFLIYFQGNSAPDKSGLPSDRFSAERTGGSVSTLTIQRTQQEDSAVYLCASSLQGSYQETQYFGPGTRLLVL.

CDR3 sequence reads: CASSPPGQGLETQYF. In DNA form, the CDR3 reads TGTGCCAGCTCACCCCCGGGACAGGGCTTAGAGACCCAGTACTTC. The chain uses TRBV18 and TRBJ2-5; 9 nucleotides match TRBD1. Germline loops: CDR1 KGHSH, CDR2 LQKENI. The CDR3 totals 15 residues. The V gene end was trimmed by 3 bases and the J gene end by 4 bases; junction bases not matched to a gene: 6.

This chain links TRBV5-4 with TRBJ2-7; a possible D gene is TRBD1 (6 bases). The CDR3 runs 14 residues. Germline CDR1 SGHNT, CDR2 YYREEE (reference sequence). With 4 bases removed from V and 4 bases from J, the gap between germline ends came to 15 bases. The CDR3 coding sequence is TGTGCCAGCAGCCCTGGGGTGGGGGCGTACGAGCAGTACTTC. Translated: CASSPGVGAYEQYF.

The gene calls are TRBV7-9 and TRBJ1-2; 8 nucleotides align to TRBD1. Germline CDR1 reads SEHNR; CDR2 reads FQNEAQ (reference sequence). V dropped 0 bases and J dropped 6; count of bases not matched to a gene: 9. The CDR3 is 16 amino acids. CDR3 sequence: CASSLAGQGEGNGYTF. CDR3 sequence (DNA): TGTGCCAGCAGCTTAGCCGGACAGGGCGAAGGTAATGGCTACACCTTC.

The rearrangement joins TRBV4-1 to TRBJ1-5; D remains ambiguous. Trimming removed 1 base at V and 6 bases at J, with 7 bases between. Germline V CDR1 and CDR2: MGHRA, YSYEKL. The CDR3 runs 13 residues. DNA for the CDR3: TGCGCCAGCAGCCAAGGGTTCGGTCAGCCCCAGCATTTT. Translation gives CASSQGFGQPQHF.

This clone showed up just once. The chain uses TRBV19 and TRBJ1-3; no clear D gene. Germline loops: CDR1 LNHDA, CDR2 SQIVND (reference sequence). The CDR3 consists of 11 residues. V lost 10 bases to trimming and J lost 8 bases, with 12 bases between them. For the CDR3, the DNA is TGTGCCATCCTGGACTGGGACACCATATATTTT. Translated, it gives CAILDWDTIYF. The whole variable domain, filled in from reference TRBV19 and TRBJ1-3, reads DGGITQSPKYLFRKEGQNVTLSCEQNLNHDAMYWYRQDPGQGLRLIYYSQIVNDFQKGDIAEGYSVSREKKESFPLTVTSAQKNPTAFYLCAILDWDTIYFGEGSWLTVV.

This clone was found a few times. V gene TRBV2 combines with J gene TRBJ1-1; D is unclear. Per the germline V gene, CDR1 is SNHLY and CDR2 is FYNNEI. Trimming cost V 5 bases and J 1 base, with 11 bases left between them. The CDR3 extends over 14 amino acids. The CDR3 protein is CASSSSGQNTEAFF. The CDR3 nucleotides read TGTGCCAGCAGTTCGTCAGGCCAGAACACTGAAGCTTTCTTT.

Only a few counts were recorded for this clone. The CDR3 spells CASSEARLRTDTQYF. CDR3 coding DNA: TGTGCCAGCAGTGAAGCGCGTCTGCGCACAGATACGCAGTATTTT. V and J are TRBV2 and TRBJ2-3; no definite D call. This CDR3 comprises 15 residues. From germline, CDR1 is SNHLY and CDR2 FYNNEI. Trimming removed 0 bases from V and 1 base from J, with 8 bases in between.

The rearrangement uses TRBV30 and TRBJ2-3; TRBD1 is a possible D gene (5 bases). V was clipped by 4 bases and J by 3 bases, with 17 bases between them. This CDR3 is 15 amino acids long. Germline V gene lookup returns CDR1 GTSNPN and CDR2 SVGIG (reference sequence). This CDR3 reads CAWNSGSKGTDTQYF. For the CDR3, the DNA is TGTGCCTGGAATTCAGGGTCTAAAGGTACAGATACGCAGTATTTT.

V gene TRBV7-2 combines with J gene TRBJ2-1; 7 nucleotides match TRBD2. Trimming at V came to 5 bases and at J to 10 bases, leaving 5 bases not matched to a gene. This CDR3 is built from 12 residues. Per the germline V gene, CDR1 is SGHTA and CDR2 is FQGNSA. The DNA for the CDR3 is TGTGCCAGCAGCGGAACGGGACTAGAGCAGTTCTTC. Translated, it gives CASSGTGLEQFF.

This clone has a handful of counts. The chain links TRBV10-1 to TRBJ2-1; 10 bases map to TRBD2. This CDR3 has 14 residues. J was trimmed by 6 bases and V by 6 bases; bases with no gene match: 5. Germline V gene sequence: CDR1 WNHNN, CDR2 SYGVQD (reference sequence). The CDR3 DNA follows: TGCGCCAGCAGAGAGCGGGAGGGTAGCAATGAGCAGTTCTTC. Its translation is CASREREGSNEQFF.

The chain joins TRBV14 to TRBJ1-6; weak D call: TRBD1 (5 bases). Trimming pared 1 base from V and 5 bases from J, leaving 9 bases between. CDR1 is SGHDN, CDR2 FVKESK, per germline. The CDR3 is 15 amino acids. The DNA for the CDR3 is TGTGCCAGCAGCCAAGTTTCGGGGGATAATTCACCCCTCCACTTT. As protein: CASSQVSGDNSPLHF.

This chain connects TRBV6-6 to TRBJ2-5, with TRBD2 matching 8 bases. The germline CDR1 and CDR2 sequences are MNHNY and SVGAGI (reference sequence). Unmatched junction bases numbered 6, after V lost 7 bases and J lost 5 bases. This CDR3 contains 13 residues. The CDR3 protein is CASKGGGRETQYF. In DNA form, the CDR3 reads TGTGCCAGCAAGGGCGGGGGGCGGGAGACCCAGTACTTC.

This chain connects TRBV2 to TRBJ1-1; 8 nucleotides line up with TRBD1. The trim removed 6 bases at V and 5 bases at J, leaving 11 bases unmatched. The length of the CDR3 is 15 residues. Germline-derived CDR1 and CDR2 are SNHLY and FYNNEI. The chain's CDR3 is CASRADRGQGTEAFF. The CDR3 bases are TGTGCCAGCAGGGCCGACAGGGGCCAGGGGACTGAAGCTTTCTTT.

This clone was found once. The chain has TRBV20-1 and TRBJ2-3; maybe TRBD1 (5 bases). The CDR3 length is 11 residues. From germline, CDR1 is DFQATT and CDR2 SNEGSKA (reference sequence). The V and J ends lost 7 bases and 3 bases respectively, with 8 bases between them. The CDR3 loop reads CSVGATDTQYF. Written as DNA, the CDR3 is TGCAGTGTAGGGGCAACAGATACGCAGTATTTT.

CDR3 in amino acids: CASSFGLAGGPPDTQYF. Written as DNA, the CDR3 is TGTGCCAGCAGCTTTGGGTTAGCGGGAGGGCCGCCAGATACGCAGTATTTT. The chain has TRBV12-1 and TRBJ2-3; the table names TRBD2, a call not compared with the DNA. TRBV12-1 is shown as a pseudogene. This CDR3 comprises 17 residues.

V is TRBV10-2 and J is TRBJ1-5, with D hard to call. Germline-derived CDR1 and CDR2 are WSHSY and SAAADI. The ends were cut back, 0 bases at V and 5 bases at J, with 5 bases in the middle. The CDR3 has 13 residues. The CDR3 loop reads CASSESRHQPQHF. The DNA of the CDR3 is TGCGCCAGCAGTGAGTCGAGGCATCAGCCCCAGCATTTT.

CDR3 residues: CAISETGSEQYF. As DNA, the CDR3 is TGTGCCATCAGTGAGACAGGTTCCGAGCAGTACTTC. V gene TRBV10-3 combines with J gene TRBJ2-7; TRBD1 is a possible D gene (5 bases). The CDR3 is 12 residues long. The germline V gene has CDR1 ENHRY and CDR2 SYGVKD. The V end was cut by 2 bases, the J end by 6 bases, with 8 bases between.